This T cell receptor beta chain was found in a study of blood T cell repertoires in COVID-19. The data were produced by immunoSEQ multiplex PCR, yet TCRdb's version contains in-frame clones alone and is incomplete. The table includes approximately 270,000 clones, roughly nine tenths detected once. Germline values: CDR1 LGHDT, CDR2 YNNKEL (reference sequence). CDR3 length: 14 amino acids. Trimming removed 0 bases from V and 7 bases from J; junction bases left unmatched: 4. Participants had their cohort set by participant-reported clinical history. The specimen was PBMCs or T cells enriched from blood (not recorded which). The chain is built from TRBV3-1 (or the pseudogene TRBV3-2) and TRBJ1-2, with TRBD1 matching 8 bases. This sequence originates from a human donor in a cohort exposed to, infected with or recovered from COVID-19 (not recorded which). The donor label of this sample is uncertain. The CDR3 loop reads CASSQEGQGGGYTF. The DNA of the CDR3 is TGTGCCAGCAGCCAAGAAGGACAGGGAGGTGGCTACACCTTC.